The rows below give T cell receptor beta chains drawn from one sample of a study of cytomegalovirus exposure and HLA in healthy donors. The protocol was immunoSEQ multiplex PCR, while the TCRdb copy is restricted to in-frame clones and leaves out a portion. The sample lists some 150,000 clones, 78% occurring once. The specimen was PBMCs. The receptors were gathered from a man aged 40-49 years in good health and CMV-seropositive. CDR3s include the opening cysteine and the closing phenylalanine or tryptophan. The D gene is left open where the match is weak. Part of the rows lack a size; the others show once, few, many or a class for expanded clones.

d_gene	v_gene	abundance	j_gene	CDR3aa	CDR3nt
NA	TRBV19	few	TRBJ1-5	CASSIEQHPNQPQHF	TGTGCCAGTAGTATTGAACAGCACCCAAATCAGCCCCAGCATTTT
TRBD2	TRBV11-1	NA	TRBJ2-1	CASSPSGRGNEQFF	TGTGCCAGCAGCCCTAGCGGGAGGGGGAATGAGCAGTTCTTC
NA	TRBV5-1	NA	TRBJ2-3	CASSVEVISVPSTDTQYF	TGCGCCAGCAGCGTGGAGGTGATTAGCGTACCTAGCACAGATACTCAGTATTTT
NA	TRBV6-5	few	TRBJ1-1	CASSYSSQDFQAFF	TGTGCCAGCAGTTACTCGAGCCAGGACTTTCAAGCTTTCTTT
NA	TRBV12-2	NA	TRBJ2-5	CASRYPVGQSCLEQYF	TGTGCAAGTCGTTACCCCGTGGGACAGTCCTGTTTGGAGCAGTACTTC
NA	TRBV30	once	TRBJ1-4	CAWSVGNYNEKLFF	TGTGCCTGGAGTGTCGGGAACTATAATGAAAAACTGTTTTTT
NA	TRBV5-1	NA	TRBJ2-3	CASSWGDSPDTQYF	TGCGCCAGCAGCTGGGGGGACAGTCCAGATACGCAGTATTTT
TRBD2	TRBV2	NA	TRBJ2-1	CASSWTSVMDEQFF	TGTGCCAGCAGTTGGACTAGCGTAATGGATGAGCAGTTCTTC
NA	TRBV27	few	TRBJ2-6	CASTPTMPGANVLTF	TGTGCCAGCACACCGACTATGCCTGGGGCCAACGTCCTGACTTTC
NA	TRBV5-1	once	TRBJ2-3	CASSLGQRDTQYF	TGCGCCAGCAGCCTAGGACAGAGGGATACGCAGTATTTT
TRBD2	TRBV7-9	NA	TRBJ2-7	CASRRTSGKLYEQYF	TGTGCCAGCAGACGGACTAGCGGGAAACTCTACGAGCAGTACTTC
NA	TRBV2	NA	TRBJ2-7	CATHRTVALSYEQYF	TGTGCCACCCATAGGACTGTCGCCCTCTCCTACGAGCAGTACTTC
NA	TRBV19	once	TRBJ2-5	CASSSLYEQGETQYF	TGTGCCAGTAGTAGTTTGTATGAACAGGGAGAGACCCAGTACTTC
TRBD1	TRBV27	NA	TRBJ1-5	CASRTGGPMNQPQHF	TGTGCCAGCAGGACAGGGGGTCCGATGAATCAGCCCCAGCATTTT
TRBD2	TRBV9	NA	TRBJ2-1	CASSPPGSGRNEQFF	TGTGCCAGCAGCCCCCCTGGTAGCGGGAGAAATGAGCAGTTCTTC
NA	TRBV18	NA	TRBJ1-2	CASSPPDRIYGYTF	TGTGCCAGCTCACCACCCGACAGGATCTATGGCTACACCTTC
NA	TRBV6-5	NA	TRBJ1-1	CASSSHLNTEAFF	TGTGCCAGCAGTTCCCACTTAAACACTGAAGCTTTCTTT
NA	TRBV29-1	NA	TRBJ2-2	CSATDTGELFF	TGCAGCGCTACAGACACCGGGGAGCTGTTTTTT
NA	TRBV6-4	once	TRBJ1-2	CASSDSGGDRQGYTF	TGTGCCAGCAGTGACTCCGGGGGGGATCGACAAGGCTACACCTTC
NA	TRBV19	NA	TRBJ1-1	CASSISATRGTEAFF	TGTGCCAGTAGTATAAGTGCCACACGGGGGACTGAAGCTTTCTTT
NA	TRBV11-1	NA	TRBJ2-6	CASSSLKGGFIGANVLTF	TGTGCCAGCAGCTCCCTTAAGGGGGGGTTTATTGGGGCCAACGTCCTGACTTTC
NA	TRBV7-9	once	TRBJ1-1	CSSSSRTGQTEAFF	TGTTCCAGCAGCTCCCGAACAGGGCAAACTGAAGCTTTCTTT
NA	TRBV21-1	few	TRBJ2-2	CASSTGLTGELFF	TGTGCCAGCAGCACCGGACTAACCGGGGAGCTGTTTTTT
TRBD2	TRBV7-7	once	TRBJ2-1	CASSLRLAGNEQFF	TGTGCCAGCAGCTTACGACTAGCTGGGAATGAGCAGTTCTTC
NA	TRBV6-5	NA	TRBJ1-5	CASSYAQGVGNQPQHF	TGTGCCAGCAGTTACGCCCAGGGTGTTGGCAATCAGCCCCAGCATTTT
NA	TRBV9	NA	TRBJ2-2	CASSAGTNTGELFF	TGTGCCAGCAGCGCCGGGACTAACACCGGGGAGCTGTTTTTT
NA	TRBV11-2	NA	TRBJ1-1	CASSFNGERATEAFF	TGTGCCAGCAGCTTTAACGGGGAACGGGCCACTGAAGCTTTCTTT
NA	TRBV6-6	NA	TRBJ2-2	CASTPGDKNTGELFF	TGTGCCAGCACGCCCGGGGACAAGAACACCGGGGAGCTGTTTTTT
NA	TRBV11-2	once	TRBJ2-3	CASSLSLPDTQYF	TGTGCCAGCAGCTTAAGCCTCCCAGATACGCAGTATTTT
TRBD2	TRBV9	NA	TRBJ2-1	CASSVVTSGSGEQFF	TGTGCCAGCAGCGTTGTGACTAGCGGGAGCGGTGAGCAGTTCTTC
TRBD1	TRBV28	few	TRBJ2-6	CASIGTGAGANVLTF	TGTGCCAGCATCGGGACAGGGGCTGGGGCCAACGTCCTGACTTTC
NA	TRBV5-1	NA	TRBJ2-4	CASSPRAGWEENIQYF	TGCGCCAGCAGCCCGAGGGCAGGATGGGAGGAAAACATTCAGTACTTC
TRBD1	TRBV7-9	few	TRBJ2-5	CASSLSGGRETQYF	TGTGCCAGCAGCTTATCAGGGGGCCGTGAGACCCAGTACTTC
TRBD2	TRBV6-1	once	TRBJ2-1	CASSGDVGLGSGNEQFF	TGTGCCAGCAGTGGAGATGTGGGACTAGGCTCGGGGAATGAGCAGTTCTTC
NA	TRBV6-1	NA	TRBJ1-3	CASSVTGFSGNTIYF	TGTGCCAGCAGTGTCACGGGATTCTCTGGAAACACCATATATTTT
TRBD1	TRBV18	NA	TRBJ2-1	CASSPYGGQGPYEQFF	TGTGCCAGCTCACCTTATGGGGGACAGGGACCCTATGAGCAGTTCTTC
NA	TRBV6-1	NA	TRBJ2-7	CASSSDRSAYEQYF	TGTGCCAGCAGTTCCGACAGGAGCGCCTACGAGCAGTACTTC
TRBD1	TRBV19	NA	TRBJ1-4	CASSASGQGLTSFF	TGTGCCAGTAGTGCCTCTGGACAGGGCCTCACGTCCTTTTTT
TRBD2	TRBV7-9	NA	TRBJ2-3	CASSFWGRAIQDTQYF	TGTGCCAGCAGCTTCTGGGGGAGGGCCATTCAAGATACGCAGTATTTT
NA	TRBV27	NA	TRBJ1-4	CASSPRAAGNEKLFF	TGTGCCAGCAGTCCCCGGGCGGCGGGGAATGAAAAACTGTTTTTT
TRBD2	TRBV5-1	NA	TRBJ2-7	CASSLTGGPYEQYF	TGCGCCAGCAGCTTGACGGGAGGGCCCTACGAGCAGTACTTC
NA	TRBV6-5	NA	TRBJ1-1	CASSYSKGANTEAFF	TGTGCCAGCAGTTACTCGAAAGGGGCGAACACTGAAGCTTTCTTT
NA	TRBV5-1	NA	TRBJ1-2	CASSLSPDSSLYGYTF	TGCGCCAGCAGCTTGTCTCCGGACTCCTCACTGTATGGCTACACCTTC
TRBD2	TRBV7-2	NA	TRBJ2-7	CASSLDLAGVTYEQYF	TGTGCCAGCAGCTTAGATTTAGCGGGTGTTACCTACGAGCAGTACTTC
TRBD2	TRBV5-5	NA	TRBJ2-5	CASSLVQGLEKETQYF	TGTGCCAGCAGCTTGGTTCAGGGACTAGAGAAAGAGACCCAGTACTTC
TRBD1	TRBV6-5	once	TRBJ1-6	CASRGQGATNSPLHF	TGTGCCAGCAGGGGGCAGGGGGCGACTAATTCACCCCTCCACTTT
NA	TRBV5-6	NA	TRBJ2-3	CASSEAATQYF	TGTGCCAGCAGCGAGGCAGCAACGCAGTATTTT
NA	TRBV6-1	NA	TRBJ1-1	CASSEYPTVEMNTEAFF	TGTGCCAGCAGTGAGTACCCGACAGTTGAAATGAACACTGAAGCTTTCTTT
TRBD1	TRBV6-5	once	TRBJ1-1	CASSTTRQGEAFF	TGTGCCAGCAGCACCACGAGACAGGGTGAAGCTTTCTTT